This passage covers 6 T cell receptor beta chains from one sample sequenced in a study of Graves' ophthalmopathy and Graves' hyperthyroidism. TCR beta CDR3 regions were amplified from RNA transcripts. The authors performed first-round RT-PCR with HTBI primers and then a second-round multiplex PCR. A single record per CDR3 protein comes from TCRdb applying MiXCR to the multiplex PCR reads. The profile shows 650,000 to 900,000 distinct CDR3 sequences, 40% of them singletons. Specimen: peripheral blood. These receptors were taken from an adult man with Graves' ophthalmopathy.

CDR3 sequence: CATSDPGERETQYF. DNA of the CDR3: TGTGCCACCAGTGACCCGGGAGAGCGGGAGACCCAGTACTTC. The chain is built from TRBV24-1 and TRBJ2-5, with D tentatively TRBD2 (6 bases). Germline V gene lookup returns CDR1 KGHDR and CDR2 SFDVKD. Trimming removed 4 bases from V and 5 bases from J, with 13 bases in between. The CDR3 contains 14 residues.

In DNA form, the CDR3 reads TGCGCCAGCAGCCTCGACTTTTCCTCTGGAAACACCATATATTTT. Protein product: CASSLDFSSGNTIYF. The chain uses TRBV5-1 and TRBJ1-3; D is uncertain. V dropped 4 bases and J dropped 0 bases, with 11 bases sitting between them. CDR1 SGHRS and CDR2 YFSETQ come from the germline V gene. CDR3 size: 15 residues.

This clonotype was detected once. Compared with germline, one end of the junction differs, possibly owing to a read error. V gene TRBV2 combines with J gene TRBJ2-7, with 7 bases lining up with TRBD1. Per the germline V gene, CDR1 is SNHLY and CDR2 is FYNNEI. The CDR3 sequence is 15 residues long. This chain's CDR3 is CASSERQGRTGELYF. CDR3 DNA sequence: TGTGCCAGCAGTGAGAGACAGGGCCGCACCGGGGAGCTGTACTTC.

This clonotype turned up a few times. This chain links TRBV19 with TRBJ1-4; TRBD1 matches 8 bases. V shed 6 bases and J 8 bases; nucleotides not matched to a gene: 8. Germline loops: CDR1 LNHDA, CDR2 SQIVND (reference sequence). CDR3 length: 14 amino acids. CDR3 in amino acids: CASRSGTGREKLFF. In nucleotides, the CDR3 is TGTGCCAGTAGATCCGGGACAGGACGCGAAAAACTGTTTTTT.

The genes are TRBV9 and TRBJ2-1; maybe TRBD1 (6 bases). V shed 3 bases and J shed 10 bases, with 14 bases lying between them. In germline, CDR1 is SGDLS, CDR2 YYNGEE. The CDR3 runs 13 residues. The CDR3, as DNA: TGTGCCAGCAGCGCTGAACTAGGGACAGAGCAGTTCTTC. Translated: CASSAELGTEQFF.

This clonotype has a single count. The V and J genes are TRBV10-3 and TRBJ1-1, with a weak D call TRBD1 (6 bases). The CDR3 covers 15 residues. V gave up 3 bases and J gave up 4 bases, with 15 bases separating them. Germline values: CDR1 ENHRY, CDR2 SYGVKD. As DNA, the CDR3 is TGTGCCATCAGTGATCCGGGGGGGCACGGCACTGAAGCTTTCTTT. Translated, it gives CAISDPGGHGTEAFF.